The 21 T cell receptor beta chains below were found in one sample sequenced in a study of prognosis after radiotherapy for stage I lung cancer. Multiplex PCR in two rounds served to amplify TCR beta CDR3 from genomic DNA. The authors ran first-round PCR with primers specific to each TRBV and TRBJ gene. MiXCR, run by TCRdb on the multiplex PCR reads, gives a single entry per CDR3 protein. The sample comprises about 25,000 distinct CDR3 sequences, approximately 35% of which are singletons, and 62% rests with the top ten. The sequences come from PBMCs, collected before or after stereotactic body radiation therapy (not recorded which). The receptors shown here come from a donor of 50 years or more with non-small cell lung cancer.

CDR3 sequence: CASGFTSGVDEQFF. CDR3 nucleotides: TGCGCCAGCGGGTTCACTAGCGGGGTTGATGAGCAGTTCTTC. The rearrangement joins TRBV5-1 to TRBJ2-1, with 10 bases that match TRBD2. V lost 7 bases to trimming and J lost 8 bases; unmatched junction nucleotides: 9. From germline, CDR1 is SGHRS and CDR2 YFSETQ. The CDR3 totals 14 residues.

As DNA, the CDR3 is TGCAGCGTTGAACGGCAGGGGAAGGGTGGAAACACCATATATTTT. Its translation is CSVERQGKGGNTIYF. This chain joins TRBV29-1 and TRBJ1-3; D is possibly TRBD1 (6 bases). Between the trimmed V and J ends, which lost 2 bases and 3 bases, there was a span of 14 bases. This CDR3 has 15 residues. Germline V lookup: CDR1 SQVTM, CDR2 ANQGSEA.

The chain is built from TRBV6-1 and TRBJ1-2, with D uncertain. The V and J ends lost 4 bases and 8 bases respectively, with 17 bases between them. The CDR3 covers 14 residues. Germline CDR1 MNHNS, CDR2 SASEGT. CDR3 in amino acids: CASSAEYTYGGYTF. CDR3 coding DNA: TGTGCCAGCAGTGCAGAGTATACGTACGGGGGCTACACCTTC.

This clonotype was detected many times. The J gene is TRBJ2-7, the V gene TRBV3-1; D is unresolved. This CDR3 contains 13 residues. V lost 3 bases and J 6 bases, leaving 12 bases between the germline ends. Germline assignment: CDR1 LGHDT and CDR2 YNNKEL (reference sequence). The CDR3 sequence: CASSHRRETEQYF. The CDR3 bases are TGTGCCAGCAGCCACCGAAGGGAAACCGAGCAGTACTTC.

The V and J genes are TRBV28 and TRBJ2-1, with 10 positions matching TRBD1. Germline V CDR1 and CDR2: MDHEN, SYDVKM. Trimming at V came to 7 bases and at J to 6 bases, leaving 9 bases not matched to a gene. The CDR3 consists of 15 residues. CDR3 in amino acids: CASTPGGTGVNEQFF. DNA of the CDR3: TGTGCCAGCACCCCAGGCGGGACAGGGGTCAATGAGCAGTTCTTC.

By sample share, this clonotype is hyperexpanded. V usage is TRBV12-3 or TRBV12-4 and J usage is TRBJ2-5; D unclear. CDR3 length: 12 amino acids. The V end was cut by 7 bases, the J end by 5 bases, with 11 bases between. The CDR3 nucleotides are TGTGCCAGCACCAATCAAGGGGAGACCCAGTACTTC. Translated: CASTNQGETQYF.

This clonotype was recorded once. A much larger clone differs by one base, so this may be a read error. The rearrangement uses TRBV12-3 or TRBV12-4 and TRBJ2-2; no clear D gene. The CDR3 has 14 amino acids. V was clipped by 6 bases and J by 7 bases, with 15 bases between them. CDR3 sequence: CASRRPGWSGELFF. CDR3 coding DNA: TGTGCCAGCAGACGACCTGGTTGGAGCGGGGAGCTGTTTTTT.

The chain joins TRBV19 to TRBJ1-5; the D is unclear. This CDR3 contains 15 residues. CDR1 and CDR2 from the germline V gene are LNHDA and SQIVND (reference sequence). Trimming left V 5 bases short and J 7 bases short, with 18 bases between. For the CDR3, the DNA is TGTGCCAGTAGTCCTCGCCGAGACCCCAAGCAGCCCCAGCATTTT. Translation gives CASSPRRDPKQPQHF.

A note on this clonotype: Since a far larger clone is one base different, this is likely a read error. V gene TRBV7-3 combines with J gene TRBJ1-5, with 9 bases lining up with TRBD1. There are 15 residues in the CDR3. Germline V CDR1 and CDR2: SGHTA, FQGTGA. Trimming removed 5 bases from V and 6 bases from J; junction bases left unmatched: 8. CDR3 sequence reads: CASSLWTGDVQPQHF. CDR3 bases: TGTGCCAGCAGCCTCTGGACAGGGGACGTTCAGCCCCAGCATTTT.

This clonotype has a count of ten or more. The chain employs TRBV6-2 or TRBV6-3 and TRBJ2-1, with D possibly matching TRBD2 (5 bases). With 5 bases removed from V and 0 bases from J, the gap between germline ends came to 11 bases. There are 15 residues in the CDR3. Looked up from germline, CDR1 is MNHEY and CDR2 is SVGEGT. The CDR3 region is CASSPYTSSYNEQFF. DNA of the CDR3: TGTGCCAGCAGTCCTTACACTAGCTCCTACAATGAGCAGTTCTTC.

On this clonotype: A clone one base away is much larger, so this may be a read error. The chain has TRBV6-1 and TRBJ2-5, with D unresolved. The germline V gene has CDR1 MNHNS and CDR2 SASEGT. Trimming cost V 10 bases and J 1 base, with 13 bases left between them. This CDR3 has 13 residues. The CDR3 here is CANSLRIQETQYF. CDR3 nucleotides: TGTGCCAACAGCCTACGTATCCAAGAGACCCAGTACTTC.

The chain links TRBV12-3 or TRBV12-4 to TRBJ2-1; 7 bases match TRBD2. Unmatched junction bases numbered 9, after V lost 2 bases and J lost 8 bases. CDR3 length equals 15 residues. The CDR3 region has the DNA TGTGCCAGCAGTTTAAACTCGGGAGGCCCCTATGAGCAGTTCTTC. This sequence encodes CASSLNSGGPYEQFF.

This clonotype was detected ten times or more. The chain links TRBV28 to TRBJ1-6; D ambiguous. The CDR3 is 13 residues long. The germline gives CDR1 MDHEN, CDR2 SYDVKM. V lost 2 bases and J 6 bases, leaving 5 bases between the germline ends. CDR3 residues: CASSLVSNSPLHF. The CDR3 DNA reads as TGTGCCAGCAGTTTAGTTAGTAATTCACCCCTCCACTTT.

A note on this clonotype: It differs at one base from a far larger clone, so likely a read error. The gene calls are TRBV6-4 and TRBJ2-5; 7 bases match TRBD1. The germline V gene has CDR1 MRHNA and CDR2 SNTAGT. This CDR3 is built from 16 residues. The V gene end was trimmed by 3 bases and the J gene end by 4 bases; junction bases not matched to a gene: 11. CDR3 region: CASSEGATGDPETQYF. CDR3 coding DNA: TGTGCCAGCAGTGAAGGGGCTACAGGGGATCCAGAGACCCAGTACTTC.

About this clonotype: A far bigger clonotype differs at one base, so this is likely a read error. V is TRBV6-2 or TRBV6-3 and J is TRBJ2-2; the D call may be TRBD1 or TRBD2 (5 bases each). Germline V gene lookup returns CDR1 MNHEY and CDR2 SVGEGT. The CDR3 has 16 residues. CDR3 protein: CATSDGGVQCDGELFF. CDR3 coding DNA: TGTGCCACCAGTGATGGGGGTGTGCAGTGTGACGGGGAGCTGTTTTTT.

This clonotype occurred many times. The rearrangement joins TRBV5-8 to TRBJ1-3; 9 nucleotides match TRBD1. CDR1 and CDR2 from the germline V gene are SGHTS and YDEGEE. Trimming at V came to 5 bases and at J to 2 bases, leaving 5 bases not matched to a gene. The CDR3 extends over 15 amino acids. The CDR3 coding sequence is TGTGCCAGCAGACAACGGACAGGGGCTGGAAACACCATATATTTT. This encodes CASRQRTGAGNTIYF.

This clonotype was counted many times. V is TRBV18 and J is TRBJ1-2, with TRBD1 identical over 9 bases. Germline V gives CDR1 KGHSH, CDR2 LQKENI. The CDR3 loop spans 14 amino acids. J lost 4 bases, V lost 2 bases, and 2 bases had no gene match. This chain's CDR3 is CASSPKQGAYGYTF. The DNA of the CDR3 is TGTGCCAGCTCACCAAAACAGGGGGCCTATGGCTACACCTTC. Combining the CDR3 with reference TRBV18 and TRBJ1-2 gives the whole variable domain NAGVMQNPRHLVRRRGQEARLRCSPMKGHSHVYWYRQLPEEGLKFMVYLQKENIIDESGMPKERFSAEFPKEGPSILRIQQVVRGDSAAYFCASSPKQGAYGYTFGSGTRLTVV.

The J gene is TRBJ1-5, the V gene TRBV15; D not resolved. The CDR3 consists of 13 residues. The germline gives CDR1 LNHNV, CDR2 YYDKDF (reference sequence). Trimming pared 0 bases from V and 6 bases from J, leaving 6 bases between. The CDR3 loop reads CATSRELRQPQHF. The DNA of the CDR3 is TGTGCCACCAGCAGAGAGTTACGTCAGCCCCAGCATTTT.

Comments on this clonotype: A single base separates this from a much larger clone, so it may be a read error. The chain links TRBV20-1 to TRBJ2-5; a possible D gene is TRBD2 (5 bases). Per the germline V gene, CDR1 is DFQATT and CDR2 is SNEGSKA (reference sequence). The CDR3 consists of 12 residues. The V gene lost 3 bases and the J gene lost 9 bases, with 14 bases spanning the gap. CDR3 protein: CSASYSPGAQYF. The CDR3 DNA sequence: TGCAGTGCTAGCTATAGCCCCGGGGCCCAGTACTTC.

The J gene is TRBJ1-2, the V gene TRBV7-9; D is perhaps TRBD1 (6 bases). V shed 5 bases and J shed 8 bases, with 12 bases lying between them. The CDR3 has 12 residues. The germline CDR1 and CDR2 sequences are SEHNR and FQNEAQ (reference sequence). The CDR3 region is CASSPDRRGYTF. CDR3 DNA sequence: TGTGCCAGCAGCCCCGACAGGCGCGGCTACACCTTC.

At least ten counts were recorded for this clonotype. The chain couples TRBV6-1 to TRBJ2-3, with 8 bases lining up with TRBD2. The CDR3 has 15 residues. Germline V gene sequence: CDR1 MNHNS, CDR2 SASEGT. The ends lost 9 bases at V and 0 bases at J; junction bases unmatched: 8. The CDR3 is CASSESSGSTDTQYF. As DNA, the CDR3 is TGTGCCAGTTCTGAGTCTAGCGGGAGCACAGATACGCAGTATTTT.